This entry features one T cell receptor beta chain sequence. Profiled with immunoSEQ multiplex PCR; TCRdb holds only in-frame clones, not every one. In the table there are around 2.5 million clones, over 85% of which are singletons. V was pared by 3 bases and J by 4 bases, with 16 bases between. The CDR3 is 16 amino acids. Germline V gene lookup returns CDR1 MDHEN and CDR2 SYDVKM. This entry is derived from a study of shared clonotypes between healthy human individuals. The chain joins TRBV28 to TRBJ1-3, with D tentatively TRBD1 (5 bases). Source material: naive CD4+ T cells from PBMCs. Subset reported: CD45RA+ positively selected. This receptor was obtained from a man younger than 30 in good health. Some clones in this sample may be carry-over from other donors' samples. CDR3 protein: CASSLHRRELGNTIYF. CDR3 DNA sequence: TGTGCCAGCAGTTTGCATCGCAGGGAACTCGGAAACACCATATATTTT.